This T cell receptor beta chain was recovered during a study of T cells in Graves' hyperthyroidism and ophthalmopathy. There are many counts of this clonotype. Germline loops: CDR1 DFQATT, CDR2 SNEGSKA (reference sequence). The CDR3 is made up of 14 amino acids. The V segment lost 6 bases and the J segment 3 bases; nucleotides outside the gene matches: 7. Amplified TCR beta CDR3 regions came from RNA transcripts. Initially, a first-round RT-PCR of the TCR CDR3 employed the HTBI primer set. One entry per CDR3 protein results from TCRdb running MiXCR on the multiplex PCR reads. Of under 300,000 distinct CDR3 sequences detected, more than 14% appear once; the ten largest clones hold roughly 14%.

The V and J genes are TRBV20-1 and TRBJ2-7; 11 bases are a match to TRBD2. The clonotype comes from a woman aged 40 to 50 with Graves' hyperthyroidism that later progressed to Graves' ophthalmopathy. Sequences were obtained from blood. The CDR3 protein is CSATPLAGGYEQYF. CDR3 bases: TGCAGTGCCACCCCCCTAGCGGGAGGCTACGAGCAGTACTTC.